This TCR beta chain was sequenced in a study of T-cell memory formation after mild COVID-19. Study at large: TCR clusters were mostly confined to one donor each.

Study-level points and caveats: CD4+ contracting clones were mainly CM and EM; CD8+ ones, EMRA. There were some responding clones in pre-infection memory, which suggested that cross-reactive memory had joined.

5'RACE with constant-segment primers yielded barcoded, UMI-tagged TCR alpha and TCR beta cDNA libraries. TCRdb reprocessed the 5' RACE reads via MiXCR and lists one record per CDR3 protein. The repertoire holds 470,000 or so distinct CDR3 sequences, over 15% seen once, with around an eighth in the top ten. About this clonotype: Its matching antigen is unknown.

V dropped 6 bases and J dropped 1 base, with 15 bases sitting between them. Germline-derived CDR1 and CDR2 are SNHLY and FYNNEI. This CDR3 spans 15 amino acids. This receptor was taken from an adult woman who had mild COVID-19 (a few samples of this study predate the infection). Cell type and time point are not known. The specimen sequenced was PBMCs or a T cell subset sorted from them (not recorded which). The J gene is TRBJ2-5, the V gene TRBV2; the D gene is possibly TRBD2 (6 bases). CDR3 nucleotides: TGTGCCAGCAGAACTCGGCGGGGCCCCCAAGAGACCCAGTACTTC. This sequence encodes CASRTRRGPQETQYF.